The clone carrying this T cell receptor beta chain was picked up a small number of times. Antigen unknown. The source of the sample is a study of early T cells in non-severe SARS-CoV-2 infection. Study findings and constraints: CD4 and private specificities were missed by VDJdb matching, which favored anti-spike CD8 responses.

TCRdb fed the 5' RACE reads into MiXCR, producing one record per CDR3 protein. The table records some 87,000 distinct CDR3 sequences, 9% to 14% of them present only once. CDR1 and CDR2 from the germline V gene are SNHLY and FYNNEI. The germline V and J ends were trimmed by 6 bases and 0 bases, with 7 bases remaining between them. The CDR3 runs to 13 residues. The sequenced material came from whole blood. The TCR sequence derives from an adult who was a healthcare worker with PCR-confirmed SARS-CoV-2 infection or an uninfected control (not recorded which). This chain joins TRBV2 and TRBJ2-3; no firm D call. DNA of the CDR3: TGTGCCAGCAGCGGTGACAGCACAGATACGCAGTATTTT. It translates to CASSGDSTDTQYF.